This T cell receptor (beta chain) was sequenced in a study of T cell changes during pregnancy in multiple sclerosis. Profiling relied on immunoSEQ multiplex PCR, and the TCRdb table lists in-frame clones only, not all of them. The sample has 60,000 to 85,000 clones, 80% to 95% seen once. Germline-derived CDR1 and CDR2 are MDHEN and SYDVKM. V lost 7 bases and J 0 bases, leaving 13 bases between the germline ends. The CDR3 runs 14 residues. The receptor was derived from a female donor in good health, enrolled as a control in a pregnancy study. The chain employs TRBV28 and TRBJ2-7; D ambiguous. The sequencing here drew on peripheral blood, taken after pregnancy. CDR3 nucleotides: TGTGCCAGCACATTCGGTGAAGTCTCCTACGAGCAGTACTTC. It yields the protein CASTFGEVSYEQYF.